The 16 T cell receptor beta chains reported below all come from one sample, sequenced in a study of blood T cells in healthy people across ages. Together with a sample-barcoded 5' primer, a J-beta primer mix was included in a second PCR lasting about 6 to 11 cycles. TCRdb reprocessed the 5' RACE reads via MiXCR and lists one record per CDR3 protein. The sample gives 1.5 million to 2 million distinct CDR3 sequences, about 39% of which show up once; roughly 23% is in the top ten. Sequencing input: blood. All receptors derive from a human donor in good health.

CDR3 region: CASSENPGPGHTF. The CDR3 bases are TGTGCCAGCAGTGAAAACCCAGGGCCTGGGCACACCTTC. V usage is TRBV2 and J usage is TRBJ1-2; tentatively, D is TRBD1 (5 bases). The germline V gene encodes CDR1 SNHLY and CDR2 FYNNEI. Trimming removed 2 bases at V and 12 bases at J, with 16 bases between. The CDR3 spans 13 residues. Together with reference TRBV2 and TRBJ1-2, the CDR3 gives the full variable domain: EPEVTQTPSHQVTQMGQEVILRCVPISNHLYFYWYRQILGQKVEFLVSFYNNEISEKSEIFDDQFSVERPDGSNFTLKIRSTKLEDSAMYFCASSENPGPGHTFGSGTRLTVV.

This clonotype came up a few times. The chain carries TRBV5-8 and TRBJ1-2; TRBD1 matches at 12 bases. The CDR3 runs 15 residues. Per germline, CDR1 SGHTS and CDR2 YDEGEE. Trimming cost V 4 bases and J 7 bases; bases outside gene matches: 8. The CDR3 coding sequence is TGTGCCAGCAGCCCCGTCCTGGGACAGGGGGCTGGCTACACCTTC. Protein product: CASSPVLGQGAGYTF.

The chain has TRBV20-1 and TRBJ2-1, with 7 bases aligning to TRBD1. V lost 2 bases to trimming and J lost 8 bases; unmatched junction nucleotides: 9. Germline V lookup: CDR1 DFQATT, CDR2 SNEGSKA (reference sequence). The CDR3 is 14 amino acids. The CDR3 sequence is CSARRPRQGDEQFF. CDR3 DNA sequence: TGCAGTGCTAGACGTCCCAGACAGGGAGATGAGCAGTTCTTC.

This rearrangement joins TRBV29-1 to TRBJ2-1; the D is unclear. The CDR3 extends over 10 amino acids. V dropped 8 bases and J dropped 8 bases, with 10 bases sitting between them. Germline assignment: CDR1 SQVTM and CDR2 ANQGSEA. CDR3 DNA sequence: TGCAGCATTACCTTTTATGAGCAGTTCTTC. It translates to CSITFYEQFF.

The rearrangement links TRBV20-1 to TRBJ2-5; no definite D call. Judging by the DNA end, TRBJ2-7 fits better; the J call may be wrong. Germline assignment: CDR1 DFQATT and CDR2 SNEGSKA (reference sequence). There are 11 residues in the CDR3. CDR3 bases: TGCAGTGCTTCTCGGACGAGCGAGCAGTACTTC. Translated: CSASRTSEQYF.

This CDR3 is CASNIRPGGDYGYTF. As DNA, the CDR3 is TGTGCCAGCAACATACGGCCGGGAGGGGACTATGGCTACACCTTC. The chain uses TRBV7-9 and TRBJ1-2, with D possibly TRBD1 on 5 matching bases. The CDR3 loop spans 15 amino acids. The germline gives CDR1 SEHNR, CDR2 FQNEAQ (reference sequence). Trimming cost V 7 bases and J 3 bases, with 18 bases left between them.

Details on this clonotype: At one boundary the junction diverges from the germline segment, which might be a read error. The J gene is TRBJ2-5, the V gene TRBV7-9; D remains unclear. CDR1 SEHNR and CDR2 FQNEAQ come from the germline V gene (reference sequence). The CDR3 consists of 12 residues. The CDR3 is CANSLEMETQYF. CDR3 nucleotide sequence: TGTGCCAACAGCTTAGAGATGGAGACCCAGTACTTC.

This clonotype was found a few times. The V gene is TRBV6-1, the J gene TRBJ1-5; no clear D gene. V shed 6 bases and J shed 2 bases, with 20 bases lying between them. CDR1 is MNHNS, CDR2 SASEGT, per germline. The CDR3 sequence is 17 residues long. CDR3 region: CASRTPRRGGGNQPQHF. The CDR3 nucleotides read TGTGCCAGCAGGACTCCAAGACGAGGAGGAGGCAATCAGCCCCAGCATTTT.

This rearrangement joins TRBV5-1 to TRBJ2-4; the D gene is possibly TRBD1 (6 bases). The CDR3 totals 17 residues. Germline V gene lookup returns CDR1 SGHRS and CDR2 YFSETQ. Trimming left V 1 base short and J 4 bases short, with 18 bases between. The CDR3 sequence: CASSLSRWTDLKNIQYF. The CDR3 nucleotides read TGCGCCAGCAGCTTGTCGAGGTGGACAGATCTTAAAAACATTCAGTACTTC.

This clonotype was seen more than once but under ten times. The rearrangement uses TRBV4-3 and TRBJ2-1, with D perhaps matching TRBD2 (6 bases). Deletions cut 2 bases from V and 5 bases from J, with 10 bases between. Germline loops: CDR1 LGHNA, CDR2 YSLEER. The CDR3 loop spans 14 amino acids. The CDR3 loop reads CASSQLGLHNEQFF. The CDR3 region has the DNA TGCGCCAGCAGCCAACTTGGACTACACAATGAGCAGTTCTTC.

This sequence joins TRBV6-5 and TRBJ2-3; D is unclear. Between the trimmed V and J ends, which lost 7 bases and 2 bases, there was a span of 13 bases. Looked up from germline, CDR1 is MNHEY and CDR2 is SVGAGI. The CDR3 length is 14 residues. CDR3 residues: CASTRALNTDTQYF. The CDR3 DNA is TGTGCCAGCACCCGCGCCCTTAACACAGATACGCAGTATTTT.

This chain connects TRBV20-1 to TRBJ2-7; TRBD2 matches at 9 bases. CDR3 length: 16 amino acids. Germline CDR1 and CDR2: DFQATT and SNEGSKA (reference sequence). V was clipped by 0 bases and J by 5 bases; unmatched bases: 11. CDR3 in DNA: TGCAGTGCTAGAGATCTCCTAGCGGGGATAGGCGACGAGCAGTACTTC. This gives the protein CSARDLLAGIGDEQYF.

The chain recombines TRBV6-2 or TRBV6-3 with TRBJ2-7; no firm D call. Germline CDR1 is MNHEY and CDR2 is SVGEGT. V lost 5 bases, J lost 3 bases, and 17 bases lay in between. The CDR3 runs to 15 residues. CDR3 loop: CASSLGPISLYEQYF. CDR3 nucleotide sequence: TGTGCCAGCAGTCTCGGACCCATTTCCCTCTACGAGCAGTACTTC.

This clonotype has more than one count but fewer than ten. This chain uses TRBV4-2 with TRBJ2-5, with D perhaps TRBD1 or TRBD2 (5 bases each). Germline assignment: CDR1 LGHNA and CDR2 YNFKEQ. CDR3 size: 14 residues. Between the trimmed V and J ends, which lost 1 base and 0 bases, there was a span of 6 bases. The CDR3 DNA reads TGTGCCAGCAGCCAAGGAGGGGACCAAGAGACCCAGTACTTC. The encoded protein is CASSQGGDQETQYF.

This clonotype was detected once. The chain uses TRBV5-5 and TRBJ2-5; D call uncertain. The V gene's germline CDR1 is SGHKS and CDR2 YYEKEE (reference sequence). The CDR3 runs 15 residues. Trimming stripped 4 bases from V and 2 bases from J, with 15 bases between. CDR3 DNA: TGTGCCAGCAGCCCTACCCTTGCCCCTCAAGAGACCCAGTACTTC. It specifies CASSPTLAPQETQYF.

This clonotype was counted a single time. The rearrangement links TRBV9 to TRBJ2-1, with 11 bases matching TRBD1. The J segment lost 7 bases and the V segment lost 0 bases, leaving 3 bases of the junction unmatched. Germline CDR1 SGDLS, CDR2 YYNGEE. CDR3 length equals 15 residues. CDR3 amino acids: CASSVAGQGENEQFF. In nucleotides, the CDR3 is TGTGCCAGCAGCGTAGCGGGACAGGGGGAGAATGAGCAGTTCTTC.